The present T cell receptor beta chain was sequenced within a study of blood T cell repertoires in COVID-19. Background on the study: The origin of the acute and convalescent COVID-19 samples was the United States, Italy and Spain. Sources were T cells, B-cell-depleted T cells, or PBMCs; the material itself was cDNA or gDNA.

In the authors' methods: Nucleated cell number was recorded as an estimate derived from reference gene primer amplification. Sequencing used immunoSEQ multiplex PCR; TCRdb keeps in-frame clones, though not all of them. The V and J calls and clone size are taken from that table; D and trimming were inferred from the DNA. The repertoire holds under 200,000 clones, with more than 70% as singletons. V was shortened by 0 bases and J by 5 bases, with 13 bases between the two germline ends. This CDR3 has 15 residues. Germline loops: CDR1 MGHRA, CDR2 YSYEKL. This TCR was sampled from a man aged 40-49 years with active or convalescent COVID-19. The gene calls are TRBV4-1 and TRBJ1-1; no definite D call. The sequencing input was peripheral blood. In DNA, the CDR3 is TGCGCCAGCAGCCAAGAGTCTGGGCGTATGACTGAAGCTTTCTTT. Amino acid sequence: CASSQESGRMTEAFF.